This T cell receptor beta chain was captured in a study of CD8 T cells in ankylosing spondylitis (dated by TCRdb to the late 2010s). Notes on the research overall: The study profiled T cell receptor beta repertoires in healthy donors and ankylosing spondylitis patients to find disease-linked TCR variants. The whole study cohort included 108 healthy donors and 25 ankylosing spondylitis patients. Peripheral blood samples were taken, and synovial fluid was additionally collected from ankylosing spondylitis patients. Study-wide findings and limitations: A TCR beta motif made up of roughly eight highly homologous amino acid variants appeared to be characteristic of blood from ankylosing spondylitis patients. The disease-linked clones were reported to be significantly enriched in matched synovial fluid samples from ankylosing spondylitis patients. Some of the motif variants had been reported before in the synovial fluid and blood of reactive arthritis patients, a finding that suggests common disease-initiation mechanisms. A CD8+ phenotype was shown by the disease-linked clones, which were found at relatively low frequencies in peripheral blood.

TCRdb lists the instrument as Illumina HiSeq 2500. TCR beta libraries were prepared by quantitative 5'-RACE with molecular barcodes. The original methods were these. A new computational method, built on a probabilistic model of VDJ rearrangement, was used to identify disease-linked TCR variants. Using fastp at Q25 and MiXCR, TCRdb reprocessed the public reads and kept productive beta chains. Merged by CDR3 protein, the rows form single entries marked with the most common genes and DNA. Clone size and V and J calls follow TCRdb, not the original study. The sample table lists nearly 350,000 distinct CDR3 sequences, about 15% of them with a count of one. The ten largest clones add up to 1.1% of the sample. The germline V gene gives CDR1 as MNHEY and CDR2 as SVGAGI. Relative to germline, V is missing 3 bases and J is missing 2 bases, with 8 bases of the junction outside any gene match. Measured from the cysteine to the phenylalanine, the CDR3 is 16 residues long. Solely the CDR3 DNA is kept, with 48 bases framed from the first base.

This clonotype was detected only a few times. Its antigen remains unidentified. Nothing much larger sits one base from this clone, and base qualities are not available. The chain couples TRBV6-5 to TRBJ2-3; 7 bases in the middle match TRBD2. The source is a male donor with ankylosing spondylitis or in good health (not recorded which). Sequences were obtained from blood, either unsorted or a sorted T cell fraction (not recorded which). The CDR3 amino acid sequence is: CASSYNSGPHTDTQYF. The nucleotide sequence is TGTGCCAGCAGTTATAATAGCGGGCCACACACAGATACGCAGTATTTT.